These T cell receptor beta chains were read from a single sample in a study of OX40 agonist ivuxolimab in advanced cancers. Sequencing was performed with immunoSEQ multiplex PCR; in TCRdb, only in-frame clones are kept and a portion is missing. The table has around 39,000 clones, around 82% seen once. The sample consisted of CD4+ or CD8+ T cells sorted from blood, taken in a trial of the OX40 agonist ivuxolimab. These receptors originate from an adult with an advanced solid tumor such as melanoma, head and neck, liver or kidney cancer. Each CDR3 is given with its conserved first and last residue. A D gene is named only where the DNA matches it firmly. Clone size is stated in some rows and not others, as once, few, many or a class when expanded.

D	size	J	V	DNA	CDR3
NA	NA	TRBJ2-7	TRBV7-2	TGTGCCAGCAGCTTAGGAGGGACCTACGAGCAGTACTTC	CASSLGGTYEQYF
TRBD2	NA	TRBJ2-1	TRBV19	TGTGCCAGTAGTATAGCAGCGGGGGTTTACAATGAGCAGTTCTTC	CASSIAAGVYNEQFF
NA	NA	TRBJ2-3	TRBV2	TGTGCCAGCAGTGAACGACGCGGCAGGGATACGCAGTATTTT	CASSERRGRDTQYF
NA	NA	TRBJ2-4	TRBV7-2	TGTGCCAGCAGCTCACAGTGGATTCAGTACTTC	CASSSQWIQYF
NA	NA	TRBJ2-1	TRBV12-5	TGTGCTAGTGGGCACTCCCGAAGCGGCGGGCAGTTCTTC	CASGHSRSGGQFF
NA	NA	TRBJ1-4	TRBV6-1	TGTGCCAGCAGCCGGTCGGGGGAAAAACTGTTTTTT	CASSRSGEKLFF
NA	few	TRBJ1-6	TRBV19	TGTGCCAGTAGTAAGGGAAAAGGGGTTTCTAATTCACCCCTCCACTTT	CASSKGKGVSNSPLHF
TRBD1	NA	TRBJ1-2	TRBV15	TGTGCCACCAGCAGAGACAGGGGGCGAGGCTATGGCTACACCTTC	CATSRDRGRGYGYTF
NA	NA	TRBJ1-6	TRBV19	TGTGCCAGTAGTAGCGGGGGTAATTCACCCCTCCACTTT	CASSSGGNSPLHF
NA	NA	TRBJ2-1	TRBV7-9	TGTGCCAGCAGCTTCTGGGGTCCTAATGAGCAGTTCTTC	CASSFWGPNEQFF
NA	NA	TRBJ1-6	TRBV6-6	TGTGCCAGCAGCCCAGGGAGGGTCTCTAATTCACCCCTCCACTTT	CASSPGRVSNSPLHF